The clone carrying this TCR beta chain turned up a few times. As yet, its antigen is unknown. This entry is derived from a study of response to subunit inactivated influenza vaccine. Broader study findings: Authors suggested few new T cells are recruited by each seasonal influenza vaccination.

One entry per CDR3 protein, called by TCRdb with MiXCR from the RT-PCR reads. The table has more than 550,000 distinct CDR3 sequences, roughly 12% seen once; the top ten hold about 10%. The input for sequencing was PBMCs from blood, taken on the day of vaccination. The source of this sequence is a man aged 45-65 years who received an inactivated influenza vaccine.

In DNA, the CDR3 is TGTGCCAGCAGTTACTCGGAGGTCCACGAGCAGTACTTC. This translates into CASSYSEVHEQYF. V usage is TRBV6-5 and J usage is TRBJ2-7; D might be TRBD2 (5 bases). The CDR3 is 13 amino acids. V was cut by 0 bases and J by 5 bases, with 8 bases left in between. CDR1 and CDR2 (germline): MNHEY, SVGAGI.